One sample yielded the 29 T cell receptor beta chains listed below, sequenced in a study of cytomegalovirus exposure and HLA in healthy donors. With 60 Vbeta and 13 Jbeta primers, the PCR was carried out. TCRdb's copy holds only in-frame clones and misses some; the assay was immunoSEQ multiplex PCR. The repertoire holds 270,000 or so clones, with roughly 90% as singletons. The sample was PBMCs. The origin of the receptors is a man aged 35 to 55 in good health and CMV-seropositive.

This chain links TRBV13 with TRBJ2-7, with D possibly matching TRBD1 (6 bases). Germline V lookup: CDR1 PRHDT, CDR2 FYEKMQ (reference sequence). V was shortened by 1 base and J by 7 bases, with 17 bases between the two germline ends. The CDR3 consists of 15 residues. The CDR3 spells CASSLDRDIFREQYF. The CDR3 DNA reads TGTGCCAGCAGCTTAGATCGGGACATCTTTCGAGAGCAGTACTTC.

V usage is TRBV6-4 and J usage is TRBJ2-1, with 7 positions matching TRBD1. The V gene's germline CDR1 is MRHNA and CDR2 SNTAGT. V lost 7 bases and J lost 10; bases outside the gene matches: 13. CDR3 length: 14 residues. CDR3 sequence (DNA): TGTGCCAGCACCAGCCGGGACAGCAAAGCGGAGCAGTTCTTC. Amino acids: CASTSRDSKAEQFF.

The rearrangement joins TRBV30 to TRBJ1-2; 8 bases map to TRBD1. The germline CDR1 and CDR2 sequences are GTSNPN and SVGIG (reference sequence). Trimming removed 1 base from V and 7 bases from J; junction bases left unmatched: 5. This CDR3 comprises 13 residues. The CDR3 nucleotides read TGTGCCTGGAGTGAGACAGGGGTTGGTGGCTACACCTTC. Its protein product is CAWSETGVGGYTF.

The chain is built from TRBV5-4 and TRBJ1-2; a weak D match, TRBD1 (6 bases). V was cut by 4 bases and J by 8 bases, with 27 bases left in between. The CDR3 sequence is 17 residues long. Germline V gene data show CDR1 as SGHNT and CDR2 as YYREEE (reference sequence). CDR3 coding DNA: TGTGCCAGCAGCAAGAGGCACCGGGACACCGCGAATCGAGGCTACACCTTC. Its protein product is CASSKRHRDTANRGYTF.

V is TRBV2 and J is TRBJ1-2; possible D gene TRBD1, 5 bases. CDR3 length equals 14 residues. Germline V lookup: CDR1 SNHLY, CDR2 FYNNEI. The CDR3 region has the DNA TGTGTCTTAAGGGAAGGGGCTCTCGACTATGGCTACACCTTC. It translates to CVLREGALDYGYTF.

The chain couples TRBV9 to TRBJ2-7; 13 nucleotides line up with TRBD2. Germline values: CDR1 SGDLS, CDR2 YYNGEE. CDR3 length equals 15 residues. V shed 4 bases and J 4 bases; nucleotides not matched to a gene: 5. DNA for the CDR3: TGTGCCAGCAGCCAAGGACTAGCGGGAGCGTACGAGCAGTACTTC. It yields the protein CASSQGLAGAYEQYF.

This clone was seen a single time. The V and J genes are TRBV7-3 and TRBJ1-5, with a tentative D call TRBD1 (5 bases). Trimming removed 0 bases from V and 2 bases from J, with 17 bases in between. The CDR3 is made up of 18 amino acids. Germline V gives CDR1 SGHTA, CDR2 FQGTGA. Written as DNA, the CDR3 is TGTGCCAGCAGCTTAACGGTTGGGGGGGGTATACGCAATCAGCCCCAGCATTTT. It translates to CASSLTVGGGIRNQPQHF.

This chain connects TRBV10-3 to TRBJ2-1, with 9 bases lining up with TRBD2. This CDR3 is 15 amino acids long. V dropped 4 bases and J dropped 8; count of bases not matched to a gene: 9. CDR1 and CDR2 from the germline V gene are ENHRY and SYGVKD. The CDR3 reads CAISGRGLAGDEQFF. The CDR3 DNA reads as TGTGCCATCAGTGGACGGGGACTAGCAGGCGATGAGCAGTTCTTC.

This chain connects TRBV7-6 to TRBJ1-1; TRBD1 is a possible D gene (6 bases). With 1 base removed from V and 7 bases from J, the gap between germline ends came to 13 bases. The CDR3 has 14 residues. Germline-derived CDR1 and CDR2 are SGHVS and FNYEAQ. The CDR3 loop reads CASSLVLGADEAFF. CDR3 DNA: TGTGCCAGCAGCTTAGTACTGGGGGCGGATGAAGCTTTCTTT.

The gene calls are TRBV4-2 and TRBJ1-5, with D maybe TRBD1 (5 bases). The CDR3 runs to 14 residues. Germline values: CDR1 LGHNA, CDR2 YNFKEQ. The V gene lost 2 bases and the J gene lost 8 bases, with 13 bases spanning the gap. The CDR3 loop reads CASSQFGVDKPQHF. The CDR3 DNA sequence: TGTGCCAGCAGCCAATTCGGAGTGGACAAGCCCCAGCATTTT.

This chain uses TRBV15 with TRBJ1-1; no definite D call. The CDR3 has 14 residues. V was trimmed by 9 bases and J by 5 bases, leaving 19 bases between them. Germline V gene sequence: CDR1 LNHNV, CDR2 YYDKDF (reference sequence). The CDR3 is CATIADLSRTEAFF. CDR3 nucleotide sequence: TGTGCCACTATTGCGGATTTAAGCAGAACTGAAGCTTTCTTT.

This clone was counted at least ten times. The CDR3 nucleotides are TGTGCCAGCAGGATACAGGTGTCGAACACTGAAGCTTTCTTT. This translates into CASRIQVSNTEAFF. V usage is TRBV28 and J usage is TRBJ1-1, with a tentative D call TRBD1 (5 bases). The CDR3 has 14 amino acids. The V gene's germline CDR1 is MDHEN and CDR2 SYDVKM. V shed 6 bases and J shed 1 base, with 12 bases lying between them.

The chain uses TRBV19 and TRBJ1-5; D is uncertain. V lost 1 base and J 6 bases, leaving 7 bases between the germline ends. Germline V gene data show CDR1 as LNHDA and CDR2 as SQIVND (reference sequence). The CDR3 loop spans 13 amino acids. The CDR3 region is CASSIGGGQPQHF. CDR3 DNA: TGTGCCAGTAGTATAGGTGGCGGTCAGCCCCAGCATTTT. Looking up the rest from reference TRBV19 and TRBJ1-5 gives the full variable domain: DGGITQSPKYLFRKEGQNVTLSCEQNLNHDAMYWYRQDPGQGLRLIYYSQIVNDFQKGDIAEGYSVSREKKESFPLTVTSAQKNPTAFYLCASSIGGGQPQHFGDGTRLSIL.

The V and J genes are TRBV7-9 and TRBJ1-1; D might be TRBD1 (5 bases). Germline V gives CDR1 SEHNR, CDR2 FQNEAQ (reference sequence). V gave up 5 bases and J gave up 11 bases, with 18 bases separating them. The CDR3 spans 13 residues. The CDR3 bases are TGTGCCAGCAGCGATATAAACAGGTTGGAGGCTTTCTTT. Translated: CASSDINRLEAFF.

This chain connects TRBV19 to TRBJ2-3, with 13 bases aligning to TRBD2. CDR1 and CDR2 from the germline V gene are LNHDA and SQIVND (reference sequence). Losses at the gene ends were 2 bases for V and 7 bases for J; bases not matched to a gene: 3. The CDR3 length is 15 residues. The CDR3 loop reads CASSITSGRAYTQYF. In nucleotides, the CDR3 is TGTGCCAGTAGTATAACTAGCGGGAGGGCTTATACGCAGTATTTT.

This sequence joins TRBV11-2 and TRBJ2-1; 14 bases agree with TRBD2. CDR1 is SGHAT and CDR2 is FQNNGV in the germline V gene. The V segment lost 5 bases and the J segment 6 bases; nucleotides outside the gene matches: 3. This CDR3 spans 15 amino acids. This CDR3 is CASSLGTSGSNEQFF. DNA of the CDR3: TGTGCCAGCAGCCTAGGGACTAGCGGGAGCAATGAGCAGTTCTTC.

This rearrangement joins TRBV2 to TRBJ2-3; weak D call: TRBD1 (6 bases). V was cut by 6 bases and J by 3 bases, with 16 bases left in between. Germline values: CDR1 SNHLY, CDR2 FYNNEI. The CDR3 has 15 residues. The CDR3 sequence is CASSAGTLLTDTQYF. CDR3 coding DNA: TGTGCCAGCAGCGCCGGGACACTCCTAACAGATACGCAGTATTTT. The entire variable domain, with the rest obtained from reference TRBV2 and TRBJ2-3, is as follows: EPEVTQTPSHQVTQMGQEVILRCVPISNHLYFYWYRQILGQKVEFLVSFYNNEISEKSEIFDDQFSVERPDGSNFTLKIRSTKLEDSAMYFCASSAGTLLTDTQYFGPGTRLTVL.

The chain couples TRBV7-2 to TRBJ2-7; 9 positions agree with TRBD1. This CDR3 comprises 14 residues. From germline, CDR1 is SGHTA and CDR2 FQGNSA. Trimming removed 5 bases from V and 2 bases from J; junction bases left unmatched: 4. The CDR3, as DNA: TGTGCCAGCAGCCGGGGACAGGGAACCTACGAGCAGTACTTC. It translates to CASSRGQGTYEQYF. The full variable domain, its missing parts supplied by reference TRBV7-2 and TRBJ2-7, is GAGVSQSPSNKVTEKGKDVELRCDPISGHTALYWYRQSLGQGLEFLIYFQGNSAPDKSGLPSDRFSAERTGGSVSTLTIQRTQQEDSAVYLCASSRGQGTYEQYFGPGTRLTVT.

The rearrangement joins TRBV5-1 to TRBJ1-4, with TRBD1 matching 7 bases. Germline CDR1 reads SGHRS; CDR2 reads YFSETQ. J was trimmed by 3 bases and V by 1 base; bases with no gene match: 9. This CDR3 comprises 17 residues. The CDR3 coding sequence is TGCGCCAGCAGCTTGCTTCGGGGGGGACAGTCTAATGAAAAACTGTTTTTT. As protein: CASSLLRGGQSNEKLFF.

The chain uses TRBV9 and TRBJ2-1; 7 bases match TRBD2. In germline, CDR1 is SGDLS, CDR2 YYNGEE. The CDR3 length is 14 residues. V was clipped by 4 bases and J by 5 bases; unmatched bases: 6. The CDR3 sequence: CASSLRGRDNEQFF. The CDR3 DNA sequence: TGTGCCAGCAGCCTACGGGGGAGGGACAATGAGCAGTTCTTC.

In the case of this clone: Other DNA variants within this sample encode the same CDR3. The chain is built from TRBV6-4 and TRBJ2-3, with 8 bases matching TRBD1. Trimming at V came to 5 bases and at J to 0 bases, leaving 4 bases not matched to a gene. There are 15 residues in the CDR3. Germline values: CDR1 MRHNA, CDR2 SNTAGT. The CDR3 loop is CASSRQGSSTDTQYF. The CDR3 DNA follows: TGTGCCAGCAGTAGACAGGGGTCCAGCACAGATACGCAGTATTTT.

On this clone itself: This specimen includes other DNA sequences encoding the same CDR3. The chain uses TRBV29-1 and TRBJ1-2, with 9 bases aligning to TRBD1. Germline lookup yields CDR1 SQVTM and CDR2 ANQGSEA. V was clipped by 3 bases and J by 6 bases; unmatched bases: 2. The length of the CDR3 is 12 residues. The CDR3 region is CSVETGGHGYTF. The CDR3 DNA follows: TGCAGCGTTGAGACAGGGGGGCATGGCTACACCTTC.

The CDR3 sequence: CASSATGERGGELFF. The CDR3 DNA is TGTGCCAGCAGCGCGACAGGGGAGAGGGGCGGGGAGCTGTTTTTT. This rearrangement joins TRBV9 to TRBJ2-2, with TRBD1 identical over 8 bases. The junction had 8 bases not matched to a gene; V was cut back by 3 bases and J by 7 bases. The CDR3 has 15 residues. Germline lookup yields CDR1 SGDLS and CDR2 YYNGEE.

CDR3 sequence (DNA): TGCGCCAGCAGTGAGTCGGGGACAGGGAACGAGCAGTACTTC. It codes for CASSESGTGNEQYF. This chain links TRBV10-1 with TRBJ2-7; 9 nucleotides align to TRBD1. The CDR3 covers 14 residues. The germline CDR1 and CDR2 sequences are WNHNN and SYGVQD (reference sequence). Losses at the gene ends were 0 bases for V and 5 bases for J; bases not matched to a gene: 2.

This chain joins TRBV7-9 and TRBJ2-7, with TRBD1 identical over 9 bases. The ends lost 5 bases at V and 4 bases at J; junction bases unmatched: 9. The CDR3 length is 15 residues. CDR1 is SEHNR and CDR2 is FQNEAQ in the germline V gene (reference sequence). This chain's CDR3 is CASSPAGTGTYEQYF. DNA of the CDR3: TGTGCCAGCAGCCCTGCCGGGACAGGGACGTACGAGCAGTACTTC.

This clone was seen only once. Within the sample, other DNA sequences also encode this same CDR3. The chain is built from TRBV6-5 and TRBJ2-7; 12 bases fit TRBD2. The V segment lost 4 bases and the J segment 2 bases; nucleotides outside the gene matches: 3. The CDR3 has 15 amino acids. Germline CDR1 and CDR2: MNHEY and SVGAGI. This CDR3 is CASSSRLAGAYEQYF. For the CDR3, the DNA is TGTGCCAGCAGTTCTAGACTAGCGGGGGCCTACGAGCAGTACTTC.

This rearrangement joins TRBV4-2 to TRBJ1-5; tentatively, D is TRBD1 (5 bases). Deletions cut 0 bases from V and 2 bases from J, with 8 bases between. Germline V lookup: CDR1 LGHNA, CDR2 YNFKEQ. This CDR3 has 15 residues. The CDR3 nucleotides read TGTGCCAGCAGCCAAGATCTAGGGGGCAATCAGCCCCAGCATTTT. Protein sequence: CASSQDLGGNQPQHF.

The chain recombines TRBV7-9 with TRBJ2-1; 8 nucleotides agree with TRBD2. V was clipped by 5 bases and J by 15 bases; unmatched bases: 9. CDR1 is SEHNR, CDR2 FQNEAQ, per germline (reference sequence). This CDR3 contains 12 residues. In DNA form, the CDR3 reads TGTGCCAGCAGCGTTAGACGGGGGGGACGGTTCTTC. This sequence encodes CASSVRRGGRFF.

In the case of this clone: Other DNA sequences in this specimen translate into the identical CDR3. V usage is TRBV27 and J usage is TRBJ2-7; D perhaps matches TRBD2 (6 bases). The CDR3 totals 12 residues. Per germline, CDR1 MNHEY and CDR2 SMNVEV (reference sequence). V shed 5 bases and J shed 3 bases, with 8 bases lying between them. CDR3 region: CASSPGGYEQYF. DNA of the CDR3: TGTGCCAGCAGTCCCGGGGGCTACGAGCAGTACTTC.